This TCR beta chain emerged from a study of shared clonotypes between healthy human individuals. Regarding the study as a whole: Limited genetic and exposure-history diversity came from having few donors. Against clonotypes common to all four donors, non-shared ones had lower generation probabilities.

The donors, all of them Caucasian adults, lived in Nashville, Tennessee. An even split of each subset's genomic DNA across several immunoSEQ plates was performed. Generated by immunoSEQ multiplex PCR, the TCRdb table keeps only in-frame clones and is missing some. Among some 630,000 clones listed, roughly 70% were seen once. This clone appeared a few times. The antigen remains undetermined. The sequenced sample was memory CD4+ T cells sorted from blood. The subset here: CD45RA-negative fraction. This TCR was sampled from a woman in her twenties or thirties in good health.

The CDR3 DNA reads as TGTGCCAGCAGTCGGGAGGTGCGTGGCTACACCTTC. As protein: CASSREVRGYTF. The genes are TRBV2 and TRBJ1-2; no clear D gene. The CDR3 totals 12 residues. Germline lookup yields CDR1 SNHLY and CDR2 FYNNEI. V lost 5 bases and J 7 bases, leaving 11 bases between the germline ends. Filled out from reference TRBV2 and TRBJ1-2, the complete variable domain reads EPEVTQTPSHQVTQMGQEVILRCVPISNHLYFYWYRQILGQKVEFLVSFYNNEISEKSEIFDDQFSVERPDGSNFTLKIRSTKLEDSAMYFCASSREVRGYTFGSGTRLTVV.